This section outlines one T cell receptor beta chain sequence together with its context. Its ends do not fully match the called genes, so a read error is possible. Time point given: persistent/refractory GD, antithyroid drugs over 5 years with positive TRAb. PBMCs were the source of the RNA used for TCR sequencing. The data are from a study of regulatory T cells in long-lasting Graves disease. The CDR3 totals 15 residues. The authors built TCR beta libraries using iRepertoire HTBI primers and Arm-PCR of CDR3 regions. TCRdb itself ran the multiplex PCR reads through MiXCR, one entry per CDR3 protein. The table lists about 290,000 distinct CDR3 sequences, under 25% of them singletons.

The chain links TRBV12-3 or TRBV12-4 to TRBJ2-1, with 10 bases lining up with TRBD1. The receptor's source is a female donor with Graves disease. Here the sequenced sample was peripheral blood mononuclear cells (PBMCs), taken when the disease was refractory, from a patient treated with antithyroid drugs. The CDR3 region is CASILGTGVYNEQFF. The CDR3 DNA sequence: TGTGCCAGCATTTTAGGGACAGGGGTTTACAATGAGCAGTTCTTC.